One T cell receptor (beta chain) is described in this entry. The method was immunoSEQ multiplex PCR; TCRdb's version includes in-frame clones alone and lacks a portion of them. The sample lists tens of thousands of clones; over 80% were seen once. These data are taken from a study of blood T cell repertoires in COVID-19. The ends lost 2 bases at V and 9 bases at J; junction bases unmatched: 9. There are 15 residues in the CDR3. Looked up from germline, CDR1 is SGHRS and CDR2 is YFSETQ. Sequencing was carried out using peripheral blood. The sequence came from a human donor with active COVID-19. The donor label of this sample is uncertain. The V gene is TRBV5-1, the J gene TRBJ2-1; 9 bases are shared with TRBD2. In DNA, the CDR3 is TGCGCCAGCAGCTTAGGCGGGAGGGGGTTTGGTGAGCAGTTCTTC. Its protein product is CASSLGGRGFGEQFF.